The 32 T cell receptor beta chains below were found in one sample sequenced in a study of blood T cell repertoires in COVID-19. Only in-frame clones appear in the TCRdb table, and some are missing; sequencing was by immunoSEQ multiplex PCR. The profile shows a few hundred thousand clones, approximately 87% of them singletons. Sequences were obtained from peripheral blood. Receptors originate from a human donor in a cohort sampled during active COVID-19.

V and J are TRBV2 and TRBJ2-5; D unclear. Trimming left V 4 bases short and J 3 bases short, with 9 bases between. Germline lookup yields CDR1 SNHLY and CDR2 FYNNEI. The CDR3 has 13 residues. As DNA, the CDR3 is TGTGCCAGCAGTGCTCGCGGAGAAGAGACCCAGTACTTC. Protein sequence: CASSARGEETQYF.

Only one count was recorded for this clone. The V and J genes are TRBV6-5 and TRBJ2-7; tentative D call: TRBD1 (5 bases). The V and J ends lost 6 bases and 6 bases respectively, with 9 bases between them. CDR3 length: 11 residues. Germline V gene lookup returns CDR1 MNHEY and CDR2 SVGAGI. CDR3 amino acids: CASSQGFEQYF. The CDR3 DNA is TGTGCCAGCAGCCAGGGTTTCGAGCAGTACTTC.

The chain recombines TRBV5-1 with TRBJ2-3; D is possibly TRBD2 (5 bases). This CDR3 is built from 13 residues. Germline assignment: CDR1 SGHRS and CDR2 YFSETQ. V lost 0 bases to trimming and J lost 5 bases, with 7 bases between them. The CDR3 DNA reads TGCGCCAGCAGCTTGGCCGGAGGAGATACGCAGTATTTT. Protein product: CASSLAGGDTQYF.

The chain carries TRBV3-1 (or the pseudogene TRBV3-2) and TRBJ1-1; the D gene is possibly TRBD1 (5 bases). Trimming took off 6 bases at V and 5 bases at J, with 13 bases between the two ends. CDR1 is LGHDT and CDR2 is YNNKEL in the germline V gene (reference sequence). The CDR3 totals 13 residues. Here the CDR3 DNA reads TGTGCCAGCAGTCTTGGGGGGGAGACTGAAGCTTTCTTT. It is translated as CASSLGGETEAFF.

This clone was picked up one time. This chain links TRBV18 with TRBJ1-1; TRBD1 agrees at 8 bases. V lost 4 bases and J lost 4; bases outside the gene matches: 2. CDR1 is KGHSH and CDR2 is LQKENI in the germline V gene. This CDR3 has 13 residues. The CDR3 sequence is CASSLDRVTEAFF. The CDR3 nucleotides are TGTGCCAGCTCACTGGACAGGGTCACTGAAGCTTTCTTT.

The rearrangement uses TRBV4-3 and TRBJ1-1; D might be TRBD1 (5 bases). The CDR3 has 14 amino acids. In germline, CDR1 is LGHNA, CDR2 YSLEER. V dropped 4 bases and J dropped 3 bases, with 12 bases sitting between them. The CDR3 loop reads CASSPGDSDTEAFF. As DNA, the CDR3 is TGCGCCAGCAGCCCGGGGGATTCGGACACTGAAGCTTTCTTT.

The chain links TRBV27 to TRBJ2-1; 9 bases are shared with TRBD1. V was clipped by 4 bases and J by 5 bases; unmatched bases: 6. This CDR3 comprises 15 residues. CDR1 is MNHEY, CDR2 SMNVEV, per germline (reference sequence). The CDR3 loop reads CASSSPGQGNNEQFF. DNA of the CDR3: TGTGCCAGCAGTTCCCCGGGACAGGGAAACAATGAGCAGTTCTTC.

This chain links TRBV10-3 with TRBJ1-2; a possible D gene is TRBD1 (5 bases). With 3 bases removed from V and 9 bases from J, the gap between germline ends came to 17 bases. CDR1 is ENHRY and CDR2 is SYGVKD in the germline V gene. This CDR3 is built from 14 residues. In nucleotides, the CDR3 is TGTGCCATCAGTGAATGGGGGGAACAACACCGCTACACCTTC. This sequence encodes CAISEWGEQHRYTF.

The chain carries TRBV16 and TRBJ1-1; the D is unclear. V lost 4 bases to trimming and J lost 3 bases, with 18 bases between them. The CDR3 is 16 amino acids. CDR1 is KGHSY, CDR2 FQNENV, per germline. Here the CDR3 reads CASSPLGEVGDTEAFF. CDR3 nucleotides: TGTGCCAGCAGCCCCCTTGGCGAGGTAGGAGACACTGAAGCTTTCTTT.

The V and J genes are TRBV2 and TRBJ2-4; the D gene is possibly TRBD2 (6 bases). This CDR3 has 15 amino acids. From germline, CDR1 is SNHLY and CDR2 FYNNEI. V lost 5 bases to trimming and J lost 6 bases, with 17 bases between them. The CDR3 loop reads CASSYSRVGGNIQYF. The CDR3 region has the DNA TGTGCCAGCAGTTACAGCAGGGTGGGGGGAAACATTCAGTACTTC.

The chain joins TRBV18 to TRBJ2-3; the match to TRBD2 covers 10 bases. Germline CDR1 reads KGHSH; CDR2 reads LQKENI. The trim removed 3 bases at V and 2 bases at J, leaving 5 bases unmatched. The CDR3 is made up of 16 amino acids. The CDR3 region is CASSPLAGGFTDTQYF. The CDR3 DNA is TGTGCCAGCTCACCTTTAGCGGGAGGATTCACAGATACGCAGTATTTT.

The chain links TRBV3-1 (or the pseudogene TRBV3-2) to TRBJ1-2, with D perhaps matching TRBD1 (6 bases). The CDR3 extends over 16 amino acids. The V end was cut by 2 bases, the J end by 4 bases, with 17 bases between. Germline CDR1 and CDR2: LGHDT and YNNKEL (reference sequence). The CDR3 DNA follows: TGTGCCAGCAGCCAAAGAGGCAGGGGTTTGTCCTATGGCTACACCTTC. Translation gives CASSQRGRGLSYGYTF.

As to this clone: Distinct nucleotide sequences in the sample also encode this CDR3. CDR3 DNA: TGTGCCAGCAGCTCCCCGGGCACAGATACGCAGTATTTT. It codes for CASSSPGTDTQYF. The V call is TRBV7-2, the J call TRBJ2-3, with D unresolved. This CDR3 is built from 13 residues. V was pared by 4 bases and J by 1 base, with 6 bases between. Germline V CDR1 and CDR2: SGHTA, FQGNSA.

The rearrangement links TRBV5-1 to TRBJ2-3; 9 bases are a match to TRBD1. This CDR3 region has 15 residues. Unmatched junction bases numbered 4, after V lost 4 bases and J lost 1 base. The V gene's germline CDR1 is SGHRS and CDR2 YFSETQ. The CDR3 region is CASSPRTGGTDTQYF. CDR3 nucleotides: TGCGCCAGCAGCCCTAGGACAGGGGGCACAGATACGCAGTATTTT.

The rearrangement joins TRBV11-2 to TRBJ2-3; TRBD2 might be the D (5 bases). The germline gives CDR1 SGHAT, CDR2 FQNNGV. This CDR3 spans 12 amino acids. The V end was cut by 5 bases, the J end by 4 bases, with 7 bases between. CDR3 bases: TGTGCCAGCAGCCCCGGGGCAGATACGCAGTATTTT. It is translated as CASSPGADTQYF.

The DNA for the CDR3 is TGTGCCACCAGTGTGGGGGCTCAATTCTCTGGAAACACCATATATTTT. It encodes CATSVGAQFSGNTIYF. The chain is built from TRBV7-9 and TRBJ1-3; perhaps TRBD1 as D (6 bases). The germline CDR1 and CDR2 sequences are SEHNR and FQNEAQ (reference sequence). V was shortened by 10 bases and J by 0 bases, with 19 bases between the two germline ends. This CDR3 spans 16 amino acids.

This chain uses TRBV5-4 with TRBJ2-3; D perhaps matches TRBD1 (6 bases). The CDR3 spans 15 residues. The V end was cut by 1 base, the J end by 1 base, with 10 bases between. CDR1 is SGHNT, CDR2 YYREEE, per germline (reference sequence). This CDR3 is CASSLLPGGTDTQYF. The CDR3 DNA reads as TGTGCCAGCAGCTTGTTGCCAGGGGGCACAGATACGCAGTATTTT.

The gene calls are TRBV10-1 and TRBJ2-5; TRBD2 might be the D (7 bases). The CDR3 sequence is 17 residues long. Trimming stripped 0 bases from V and 4 bases from J, with 18 bases between. Per the germline V gene, CDR1 is WNHNN and CDR2 is SYGVQD (reference sequence). The CDR3 DNA follows: TGCGCCAGCAGTGAGTCTTGGGGGGGCACGGAGAGAGAGACCCAGTACTTC. It encodes CASSESWGGTERETQYF.

The CDR3 DNA reads as TGTGCCAGCAGTTTTACATCAGGGGCAGGAGCTTTCTTT. Residues: CASSFTSGAGAFF. The chain combines TRBV6-5 with TRBJ1-1, with D possibly TRBD1 on 6 matching bases. Germline loops: CDR1 MNHEY, CDR2 SVGAGI. The length of the CDR3 is 13 residues. Trimming took 4 bases from V and 10 from J, leaving 16 bases between them.

Only one count was recorded for this clone. V gene TRBV6-6 combines with J gene TRBJ1-5, with TRBD1 as a possible D gene (6 bases). Germline V gene data show CDR1 as MNHNY and CDR2 as SVGAGI (reference sequence). The length of the CDR3 is 15 residues. The V end lost 6 bases, the J end lost 1 base, and 13 bases lay between the germline ends. CDR3 in amino acids: CASRAQGQSNQPQHF. The CDR3 nucleotides read TGTGCCAGCAGGGCCCAGGGGCAGAGCAATCAGCCCCAGCATTTT.

This clone was observed a handful of times. V usage is TRBV18 and J usage is TRBJ1-4; possible D gene TRBD1, 6 bases. CDR3 length: 13 residues. CDR1 is KGHSH and CDR2 is LQKENI in the germline V gene. Trimming left V 4 bases short and J 10 bases short, with 13 bases between. DNA of the CDR3: TGTGCCAGCTCACAGCCAGGGGTGGCAAAACTGTTTTTT. It yields the protein CASSQPGVAKLFF.

The chain recombines TRBV28 with TRBJ1-3; no reliable D call. The V and J ends lost 6 bases and 3 bases respectively, with 12 bases between them. The CDR3 sequence is 14 residues long. Looked up from germline, CDR1 is MDHEN and CDR2 is SYDVKM. This CDR3 is CASRTPGLGNTIYF. CDR3 nucleotide sequence: TGTGCCAGCAGGACTCCTGGTCTTGGAAACACCATATATTTT.

The genes are TRBV14 and TRBJ2-3; 7 nucleotides line up with TRBD2. J was trimmed by 2 bases and V by 0 bases; bases with no gene match: 5. In germline, CDR1 is SGHDN, CDR2 FVKESK. The CDR3 sequence is 16 residues long. In nucleotides, the CDR3 is TGTGCCAGCAGCCAAGATTGGGGGGGAATCACAGATACGCAGTATTTT. Protein sequence: CASSQDWGGITDTQYF.

CDR3 amino acids: CASSDRDFQTDTQYF. The DNA of the CDR3 is TGCGCCAGCAGCGATAGGGACTTTCAGACAGATACGCAGTATTTT. The chain is built from TRBV5-1 and TRBJ2-3, with a weak D call TRBD2 (6 bases). The CDR3 covers 15 residues. From germline, CDR1 is SGHRS and CDR2 YFSETQ. V shed 4 bases and J shed 3 bases, with 15 bases lying between them.

This clone was seen a single time. Other DNA sequences in this sample translate to the same CDR3. Here the CDR3 DNA reads TGCGCCAGCAGCCAAGATGGCGGTAGCAATCAGCCCCAGCATTTT. Residues: CASSQDGGSNQPQHF. The chain joins TRBV4-1 to TRBJ1-5; no firm D call. V was clipped by 0 bases and J by 0 bases, with 6 bases between them. CDR3 length: 15 residues. Germline values: CDR1 MGHRA, CDR2 YSYEKL.

V is TRBV24-1 and J is TRBJ2-1; 10 nucleotides match TRBD1. This CDR3 contains 16 residues. Germline lookup yields CDR1 KGHDR and CDR2 SFDVKD. Trimming cost V 4 bases and J 8 bases; bases outside gene matches: 10. The CDR3 DNA follows: TGTGCCACCAGTGAAGCGCCGGGACAGGGGCGGGATGAGCAGTTCTTC. This encodes CATSEAPGQGRDEQFF.

The chain carries TRBV7-9 and TRBJ2-5, with D tentatively TRBD2 (5 bases). The CDR3 covers 15 residues. Germline V gene data show CDR1 as SEHNR and CDR2 as FQNEAQ (reference sequence). The V gene lost 1 base and the J gene lost 2 bases, with 11 bases spanning the gap. CDR3 in amino acids: CASSLGRLVQETQYF. The CDR3 region has the DNA TGTGCCAGCAGCTTAGGGAGGCTGGTACAAGAGACCCAGTACTTC.

The chain joins TRBV5-1 to TRBJ2-2, with TRBD2 identical over 7 bases. With V trimmed by 0 bases and J by 6 bases, 5 bases remained unmatched. The CDR3 runs 15 residues. CDR1 is SGHRS and CDR2 is YFSETQ in the germline V gene. CDR3 in DNA: TGCGCCAGCAGCTTGGCGGGAGGCTTCCCCGGGGAGCTGTTTTTT. It translates to CASSLAGGFPGELFF.

This clone was observed once. Other DNA sequences in this sample translate to the same CDR3. This chain links TRBV15 with TRBJ2-3; perhaps TRBD2 as D (6 bases). V gave up 0 bases and J gave up 4 bases, with 14 bases separating them. This CDR3 comprises 16 residues. The germline V gene has CDR1 LNHNV and CDR2 YYDKDF (reference sequence). The CDR3 sequence is CATSRDLRGGADTQYF. In DNA, the CDR3 is TGTGCCACCAGCAGAGATCTGCGGGGCGGGGCAGATACGCAGTATTTT.

V gene TRBV21-1 combines with J gene TRBJ2-1; the table calls TRBD1, which could not be checked here. TRBV21-1 is a listed pseudogene. The CDR3 runs to 15 residues. The CDR3 nucleotides read TGTGCCAGCAGTACTCCGGGACATGAAAACAATGAGCAGTTCTTC. Translated, it gives CASSTPGHENNEQFF.

The V and J genes are TRBV14 and TRBJ1-6; D remains ambiguous. The CDR3 spans 17 residues. Per germline, CDR1 SGHDN and CDR2 FVKESK. The V and J ends lost 1 base and 0 bases respectively, with 10 bases between them. The CDR3 DNA is TGTGCCAGCAGCCAAGTCAGGACTAGCTCCTATAATTCACCCCTCCACTTT. Translated, it gives CASSQVRTSSYNSPLHF.

Here the CDR3 DNA reads TGTGCCAGCAGCTTCGGGCGCAGGGGGGCAGATACGCAGTATTTT. Its translation: CASSFGRRGADTQYF. The chain employs TRBV5-8 and TRBJ2-3; a possible D gene is TRBD1 (7 bases). CDR3 size: 15 residues. Germline V gene lookup returns CDR1 SGHTS and CDR2 YDEGEE. V shed 2 bases and J shed 4 bases, with 14 bases lying between them.